This T cell receptor (beta chain) stems from a study of blood T cell repertoires in COVID-19 (dated by TCRdb to about 2020). Concerning the study at large: Collaborator samples came from the United States, Italy and Spain and covered acute and convalescent phases of COVID-19. The material from the prospective study consisted of cDNA or gDNA derived from T cells, B-cell-depleted T cells, or PBMCs. The dataset comprised deeply sampled blood TCRbeta repertoires from subjects exposed to, actively infected with, or recovered from COVID-19. The repertoires were made available in a free public database intended to serve as a resource for research on the immune response to SARS-CoV-2. The samples were drawn from two sources: the first 160 participants of the ongoing ImmuneRACE study, and 1,254 subjects contributed by 6 global collaborators. Sample metadata almost always included a de-identified subject ID, COVID-19 status, age in years and sex. Where HLA class I and class II types were available, the types were taken from metadata supplied by the sample provider, not from assay-based typing.

Taken from cysteine to phenylalanine, the CDR3 has 12 residues. Here the CDR3 DNA is all that survives: 36 bases in frame from base 1. Trimming removed 8 bases from V and 3 bases from J; the gene matches leave 4 bases unexplained. From a lookup of the germline V gene, CDR1 and CDR2 are SNHLY and FYNNEI. Enrolling through a virtual design, the prospective study's participants ranged in age from about 18 to 89 years and lived across roughly 24 United States geographic areas. Cohort assignment in the prospective study relied on participant-reported clinical history from a screening survey and a study questionnaire. Exposed participants had been in contact with someone with a PCR-confirmed or clinician-diagnosed COVID-19 case within 2 weeks of study entry. In the prospective study, whole blood, serum and a nasopharyngeal or oropharyngeal swab were collected from each participant by mobile phlebotomists. Participants in the prospective study had the option to provide additional blood draws and questionnaires over a roughly 2-month period. Before DNA extraction, blood samples from the prospective study were shipped at room temperature or frozen.

The immunoSEQ Assay, a bias-controlled multiplex PCR, was used to amplify TCRbeta CDR3 regions from genomic DNA. On the authors' methods: Within the assay, amplification of reference gene primers was used to estimate how many nucleated cells each sample contained. To quantify the absolute abundance of each unique TCRbeta CDR3 rearrangement, sequence reads were collapsed and filtered. For each sample, productive Simpson clonality was calculated as the square root of Simpson's diversity index over productive rearrangements. In its TCRdb copy, this immuneACCESS table keeps in-frame sequences only and misses some clones. Where compared with another copy, unresolved V genes explain less than half of these, and the others have no known cause. The V and J calls and clone size are taken from that table; D and trimming were inferred from the DNA. For this sample there are fewer than 250,000 clones; 83% appear just once. The ten largest clones represent approximately 4% of the sample.

About this clone itself: The specificity of this receptor is unknown. No base quality information exists; no much larger clone differs at one position.

On the study overall, not on this receptor specifically: How much clinical and demographic metadata was included differed by source and by participant, and the metadata was provided uncurated.

Sequencing was carried out using PBMCs or T cells enriched from blood (not recorded which). This TCR derives from a middle-aged woman who had been exposed to COVID-19. Here the chain combines TRBV2 and TRBJ2-7; 7 middle bases align to TRBD1. This receptor has the CDR3 CASGTEYYEQYF. In nucleotides, the sequence is TGTGCCAGCGGGACAGAATACTACGAGCAGTACTTC.